This TCR beta chain was documented in a study of blood T cell repertoires in COVID-19. This CDR3 has 13 amino acids. V lost 7 bases to trimming and J lost 5 bases; unmatched junction nucleotides: 6. Germline V gives CDR1 LGHDT, CDR2 YNNKEL (reference sequence). TCRdb's copy holds only in-frame clones and misses some; the assay was immunoSEQ multiplex PCR. The top ten hold 4.8% of the sample, which has around 150,000 clones, around 93% seen once. Sequences were obtained from peripheral blood. The V gene is TRBV3-1 (or the pseudogene TRBV3-2), the J gene TRBJ2-5, with 8 bases aligning to TRBD2. The sequence came from a man aged 25 to 45 with COVID-19, enrolled during active disease. CDR3 bases: TGTGCCAGCAACCGGGAGGGCCGGGAGACCCAGTACTTC. As protein: CASNREGRETQYF.